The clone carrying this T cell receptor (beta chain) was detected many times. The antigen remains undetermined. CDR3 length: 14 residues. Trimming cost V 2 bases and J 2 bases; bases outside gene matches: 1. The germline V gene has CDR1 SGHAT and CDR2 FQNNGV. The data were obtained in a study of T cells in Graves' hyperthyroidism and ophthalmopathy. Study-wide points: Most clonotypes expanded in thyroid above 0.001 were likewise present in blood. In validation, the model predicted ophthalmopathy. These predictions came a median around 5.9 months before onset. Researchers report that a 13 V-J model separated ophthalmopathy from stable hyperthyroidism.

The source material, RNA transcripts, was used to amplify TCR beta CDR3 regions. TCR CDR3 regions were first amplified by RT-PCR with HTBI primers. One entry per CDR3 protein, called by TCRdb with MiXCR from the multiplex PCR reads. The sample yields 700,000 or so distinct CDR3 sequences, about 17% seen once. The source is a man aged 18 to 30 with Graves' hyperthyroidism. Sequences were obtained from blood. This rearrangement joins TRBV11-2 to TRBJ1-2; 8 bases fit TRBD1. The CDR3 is CASSLWTGNYGYTF. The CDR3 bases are TGTGCCAGCAGCTTATGGACAGGGAACTATGGCTACACCTTC. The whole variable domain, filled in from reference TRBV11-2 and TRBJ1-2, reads EAGVAQSPRYKIIEKRQSVAFWCNPISGHATLYWYQQILGQGPKLLIQFQNNGVVDDSQLPKDRFSAERLKGVDSTLKIQPAKLEDSAVYLCASSLWTGNYGYTFGSGTRLTVV.